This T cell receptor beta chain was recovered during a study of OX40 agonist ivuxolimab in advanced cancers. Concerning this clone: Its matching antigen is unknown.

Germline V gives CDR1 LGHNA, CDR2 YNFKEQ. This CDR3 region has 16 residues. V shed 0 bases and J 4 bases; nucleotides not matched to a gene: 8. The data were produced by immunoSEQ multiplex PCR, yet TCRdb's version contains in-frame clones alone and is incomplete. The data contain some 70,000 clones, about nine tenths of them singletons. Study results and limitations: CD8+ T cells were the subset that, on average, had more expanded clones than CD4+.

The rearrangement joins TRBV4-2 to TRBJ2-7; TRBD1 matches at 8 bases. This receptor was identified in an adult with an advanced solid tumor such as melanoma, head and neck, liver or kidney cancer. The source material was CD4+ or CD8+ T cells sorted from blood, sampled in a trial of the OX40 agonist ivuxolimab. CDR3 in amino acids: CASSQETGAPAYEQYF. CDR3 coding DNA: TGTGCCAGCAGCCAAGAGACAGGGGCCCCGGCGTACGAGCAGTACTTC.